Below, one T cell receptor (beta chain) is given with its context. The antigen this receptor binds is unknown. Within one base of it there is no much larger clone, and no base qualities were kept. For sequencing of the TCRbeta CDR3 region, genomic DNA was extracted from the sorted cells. The immunoSEQ Assay was used to sequence the TCRbeta CDR3 regions. Entries here come from immuneACCESS through TCRdb and include only in-frame sequences with V and J called. Some clones fail to appear in such tables; in the studies checked, an unresolved V gene covers under half of the shortfall, and the cause of the remainder is unknown. The sample includes fewer than 80,000 clones, with about 86% observed a single time. Of the sample, 0.6% to 0.8% is held by the ten largest clones. The sample comes from a study of OX40 agonist ivuxolimab in advanced cancers. Context from the whole study: Ivuxolimab, which targeted the costimulatory receptor OX40 (CD134), was an agonistic, fully human IgG2 monoclonal antibody. Three dose-escalation patients achieved partial responses, one with hepatocellular carcinoma and two with cutaneous melanoma. A male proportion of around 80% and a mean age of about 60 years, ranging from 23 to 79, were recorded for the dose-escalation cohort. Of the roughly 53 patients in dose escalation, around 19 had hepatocellular carcinoma, some 15 had melanoma, 9 had renal cell carcinoma and 9 had head and neck cancer. The monotherapy dose-escalation portion (N ≈ 57 patients) of the phase I ivuxolimab trial is reported in the paper. Prior anti-PD-1, anti-PD-L1 or anti-CTLA-4 therapy was permitted, and checkpoint inhibitors had been received by more than 35% of dose-escalation patients. Peripheral TCRbeta sequencing aimed to test whether ivuxolimab altered TCR sequence diversity and caused clonal T-cell expansion. Intravenous ivuxolimab was administered to patients every 2 weeks at six dose levels: 0.01, 0.1, 0.3, 1.5, 3 and 10 mg/kg.

Overall study outcomes, separate from this receptor: After ivuxolimab, expanded clones were on average more numerous among CD8+ T cells than among CD4+ T cells. At doses from 0.1 to 3.0 mg/kg, clonal expansion was seen in both CD4+ and CD8+ blood T cells between baseline and week 6. Which antigens the clonally expanded peripheral T cells were specific for was not determined. Low levels of normalized T-cell clonal expansion were also shown by some nonresponding patients. Partial responders in the 0.1-3.0 mg/kg groups had among the lowest normalized peripheral clonal expansion, especially among CD8+ T cells.

The trial excluded patients who had a history of autoimmune disease or who were on systemic immunosuppression. Peripheral blood for TCR sequencing was collected from all dose cohorts at baseline, on cycle 4 day 1, and on cycle 7 day 1. Samples came from an open-label, multicenter, first-in-human phase I dose-escalation trial of ivuxolimab. Adults with locally advanced or metastatic head and neck squamous cell, hepatocellular, melanoma or renal cell carcinoma were enrolled in the trial. Before TCR sequencing, CD4+ T cells and CD8+ T cells from peripheral blood were sorted into separate populations. From the cysteine through the phenylalanine, the CDR3 covers 15 amino acids. Only CDR3 DNA remains: 45 bases, in frame from the first base. Cut back by 5 bases and 4 bases, the V and J ends lie 16 bases apart. Based on the germline V gene, the CDR1 and CDR2 sequences are SGHDN and FVKESK.

The rearranged chain carries TRBV14 and TRBJ2-3; the D gene is perhaps TRBD1, on 5 matching bases. This material consisted of CD4+ or CD8+ T cells sorted from blood, taken in a trial of the OX40 agonist ivuxolimab. The sequence derives from an adult with an advanced solid tumor such as melanoma, head and neck, liver or kidney cancer. The DNA is TGTGCCAGCAGCGTAGGGGCTGGGTTGGCAGATACGCAGTATTTT. The translation is CASSVGAGLADTQYF.